This note documents a single TCR beta chain sequence. Its antigen is still unknown. The V end was cut by 2 bases, the J end by 1 base, with 7 bases between. CDR3 size: 14 residues. From germline, CDR1 is KGHSH and CDR2 LQKENI. Data came from immunoSEQ multiplex PCR; TCRdb stores just in-frame clones and leaves some out. The sample gives about 31,000 clones, 70% to 90% of which show up once; around 0.38% is in the top ten. This entry belongs to a study of STAT5B mutations in CD4+ large granular lymphocyte leukemia. Broader study findings: Compared with healthy controls (2/35), patient top clones favored TRBV06 (8/27). The CD4+ versus CD8+ T-LGLL clonality difference may reflect limited sample size.

The rearrangement joins TRBV18 to TRBJ2-3; maybe TRBD2 (6 bases). This sequence was found in a human donor in good health. The sample comprised CD4+ T cells from blood buffy coats. DNA of the CDR3: TGTGCCAGCTCACCAACGGGGGGCACAGATACGCAGTATTTT. Amino acids: CASSPTGGTDTQYF.